The clone carrying this T cell receptor beta chain has only a few counts. The antigen is undetermined. TCRdb re-derived calls from the reads in MiXCR, one entry per CDR3 protein. The sample lists about 320,000 distinct CDR3 sequences, 9% to 9.5% occurring once. Germline values: CDR1 LNHDA, CDR2 SQIVND (reference sequence). The CDR3 length is 14 residues. With 8 bases removed from V and 0 bases from J, the gap between germline ends came to 11 bases. The sample comes from a study of T cell repertoires in cytomegalovirus infection. In the study overall: Public TCR beta signature analysis indicated the presence of both CMV infection and matching HLA type. General study points: CMV carriers with the relevant HLA were identified by cumulative public TCR beta family frequency. Dominating the ex vivo response were TCR beta clonotypes that were CMV-specific and HLA-C-restricted.

Input material: PBMCs. The receptor was isolated from a human donor in good health (CMV status not recorded). Some clones in this sample may be carry-over from other donors' samples. V gene TRBV19 combines with J gene TRBJ2-1, with D unresolved. The CDR3 loop is CASGRVSSYNEQFF. The CDR3 DNA reads TGTGCCAGTGGTAGGGTGAGCTCCTACAATGAGCAGTTCTTC.